The rows below give T cell receptor beta chains drawn from one sample of a study of blood T cell repertoires in COVID-19. Sequenced by immunoSEQ multiplex PCR; TCRdb stores in-frame clones only, minus some. The repertoire consists of about 50,000 clones, with just over 90% occurring once and the leading ten covering approximately 6.2%. The material sequenced was peripheral blood. The receptors were gathered from a man between 35 and 55 years old with acute or convalescent COVID-19. The CDR3 runs from the conserved cysteine through the conserved F or W. Each record gives: CDR3 protein, V gene, J gene.

CASSMGRGELFF	TRBV19	TRBJ2-2
CATSDPKGTDFYSNQPQHF	TRBV24-1	TRBJ1-5
CASSLGQGSEQYF	TRBV12-3/TRBV12-4	TRBJ2-7
CASSSNGEWGGYTF	TRBV27	TRBJ1-2
CASSLFADSGQGPYTF	TRBV7-9	TRBJ1-2
CASSGNSGSIGEQFF	TRBV5-1	TRBJ2-1
CASSPRVSDTQYF	TRBV5-1	TRBJ2-3
CAWSVQLAYEQYF	TRBV30	TRBJ2-7
CATSDGQDGYTF	TRBV24-1	TRBJ1-2
CATSEPGMETQYF	TRBV24-1	TRBJ2-5
CASSYFKGQSNEKLFF	TRBV7-9	TRBJ1-4
CASSQLFKEAGTAFPYEQYF	TRBV23-1	TRBJ2-7
CASSTLVEKQYF	TRBV6-6	TRBJ2-3
CASSGYEREFADTQYF	TRBV10-1	TRBJ2-3
CASSFPKGVTDTQYF	TRBV5-1	TRBJ2-3
CASSFGTPSNQPQHF	TRBV3-1/TRBV3-2	TRBJ1-5
CASSPPNGNTIYF	TRBV7-7	TRBJ1-3
CASAVVGPNYGYTF	TRBV19	TRBJ1-2
CASSTVQGVGTDTQYF	TRBV19	TRBJ2-3
CASSLGSGTTGELFF	TRBV5-1	TRBJ2-2
CASSARQASMNTEAFF	TRBV19	TRBJ1-1
CASSVSVIQETQYF	TRBV5-8	TRBJ2-5
CASSLYGEKLFF	TRBV5-5	TRBJ1-4
CASSLSPGTSVSEQYF	TRBV7-2	TRBJ2-7
CASSLNRGLDNEQFF	TRBV5-8	TRBJ2-1
CASSLGQTSSNTGELFF	TRBV5-1	TRBJ2-2
CASISQPQGEYEQYF	TRBV11-2	TRBJ2-7
CASSVGGDSNQPQHF	TRBV10-2	TRBJ1-5
CASSIAQAGNYGYTF	TRBV21-1	TRBJ1-2
CANAEGRSTDTQYF	TRBV10-3	TRBJ2-3
CASSLAGQPGNTIYF	TRBV5-1	TRBJ1-3
CASRSSGGSYEQYF	TRBV25-1	TRBJ2-7
CASSQSTGPSTDTQYF	TRBV25-1	TRBJ2-3
CASSITGAGNTIYF	TRBV6-5	TRBJ1-3
CASSLRAGGASRLGSFEQYF	TRBV14	TRBJ2-7
CATARSDTEAFF	TRBV24-1	TRBJ1-1
CASSLRAGGIEQFF	TRBV11-1	TRBJ2-1
CAWTEENYGYTF	TRBV30	TRBJ1-2
CASSQDTRGSPYEQYF	TRBV3-1/TRBV3-2	TRBJ2-7
CASSYGPGTSTDTQYF	TRBV6-2/TRBV6-3	TRBJ2-3
CAWSRTPPTAGTYNEQFF	TRBV30	TRBJ2-1
CASSDLGQIQSARHF	TRBV19	TRBJ1-5
CASSLVGDEQFF	TRBV7-2	TRBJ2-1
CASSPVQSERYEQYF	TRBV18	TRBJ2-7
CASSEGRRGNSPLHF	TRBV6-1	TRBJ1-6
CASSADNPGQGRWTEAFF	TRBV9	TRBJ1-1
CASSPPGGLARNEQFF	TRBV7-9	TRBJ2-1
CASSLLGDSYGYTF	TRBV7-2	TRBJ1-2
CASKSGGSTDTQYF	TRBV6-5	TRBJ2-3
CASSYSAGGTYNEQFF	TRBV6-5	TRBJ2-1
CASSYASGTSYEQYF	TRBV6-5	TRBJ2-7
CASSIGRTGDSPLHF	TRBV19	TRBJ1-6
CASSLRQGWDNEQFF	TRBV7-2	TRBJ2-1
CASSLVQGVDNEQFF	TRBV5-1	TRBJ2-1
CASSRTGEQYF	TRBV12-3/TRBV12-4	TRBJ2-7
CASSQTSIGELFF	TRBV5-1	TRBJ2-2
CASSLQGAGGYTF	TRBV12-3/TRBV12-4	TRBJ1-2
CACYAGVSQETQYF	TRBV30	TRBJ2-5
CASSPPEGGYGYTF	TRBV13	TRBJ1-2